The present TCR beta chain was sequenced within a study of shared clonotypes between healthy human individuals. Using immunoSEQ multiplex PCR, the repertoire was profiled, and TCRdb retains in-frame clones only, with some absent. The sample has roughly 2.5 million clones, approximately 94% seen once. Germline values: CDR1 MGHRA, CDR2 YSYEKL. Unmatched junction bases numbered 9, after V lost 4 bases and J lost 7 bases. This CDR3 has 15 amino acids. Sequenced input: naive CD4+ T cells sorted from blood. Subset reported: CD45RA+ positively selected. This sequence joins TRBV4-1 and TRBJ2-1; 8 positions agree with TRBD1. This clonotype was obtained from a man between 18 and 29 years old in good health. CDR3 in DNA: TGCGCCAGCAGCCCCACCGGGACAGGTGTAAATGAGCAGTTCTTC. Encoded protein: CASSPTGTGVNEQFF.